This TCR beta chain was profiled in a study of blood T cell repertoires in COVID-19. Study-level information: Acute-phase and convalescent COVID-19 samples originated in the United States, Italy and Spain.

Sequencing used immunoSEQ multiplex PCR; TCRdb keeps in-frame clones, though not all of them. Among under 200,000 clones listed, about 83% were seen once. In germline, CDR1 is SGHTA, CDR2 FQGNSA. The ends lost 2 bases at V and 0 bases at J; junction bases unmatched: 6. The CDR3 sequence is 16 residues long. V gene TRBV7-2 combines with J gene TRBJ2-5; 7 bases match TRBD1. The clonotype originates from a man aged 18 to 30 with active or convalescent COVID-19. The sample comprised peripheral blood. CDR3 loop: CASSLLGTAYQETQYF. The CDR3 nucleotides read TGTGCCAGCAGCTTATTAGGGACAGCGTACCAAGAGACCCAGTACTTC.